The 15 T cell receptor beta chains presented below share a single source sample, sequenced in a study of Graves' ophthalmopathy and Graves' hyperthyroidism. Beta-chain TCR CDR3 regions were amplified from RNA transcripts. Following a first-round RT-PCR that used HTBI primers, a second-round multiplex PCR was carried out. TCRdb analysed the multiplex PCR reads with MiXCR anew, one entry per CDR3 protein. Altogether 200,000 to 300,000 distinct CDR3 sequences are present, roughly 50% being singletons, with the ten largest covering over 40%. The sequenced material came from peripheral blood. The receptors shown here come from an adult man with Graves' ophthalmopathy.

This chain uses TRBV7-3 with TRBJ2-2; D remains unclear. CDR3 length equals 13 residues. The germline gives CDR1 SGHTA, CDR2 FQGTGA. Trimming stripped 3 bases from V and 3 bases from J, with 5 bases between. The CDR3 coding sequence is TGTGCCAGCAGCTTCCAGCACACCGGGGAGCTGTTTTTT. This codes for CASSFQHTGELFF.

The chain links TRBV20-1 to TRBJ2-5; TRBD1 matches at 7 bases. CDR1 is DFQATT and CDR2 is SNEGSKA in the germline V gene (reference sequence). Unmatched junction bases numbered 6, after V lost 0 bases and J lost 2 bases. The CDR3 sequence is 15 residues long. CDR3 DNA: TGCAGTGCTAGAGACGCCTGGACAGGTCAAGAGACCCAGTACTTC. As protein: CSARDAWTGQETQYF.

CDR3 in DNA: TGTGCCAGCAGCTTAGCTAGCGGGGGTACGGATGAGCAGTTCTTC. Amino acids: CASSLASGGTDEQFF. The rearrangement links TRBV7-2 to TRBJ2-5, with 9 bases lining up with TRBD2. The last part of the DNA fits TRBJ2-1 better; the J call may be wrong. Germline lookup yields CDR1 SGHTA and CDR2 FQGNSA. The CDR3 is 15 residues long.

This clonotype was detected a few times. The chain couples TRBV12-3 or TRBV12-4 to TRBJ1-1; no reliable D call. The CDR3 spans 15 residues. V gave up 6 bases and J gave up 3 bases, with 17 bases separating them. In nucleotides, the CDR3 is TGTGCCAGCAGCGTAGCTTCAGGCCGGGACACTGAAGCTTTCTTT. Translation gives CASSVASGRDTEAFF.

This chain joins TRBV24-1 and TRBJ2-2; D gene ambiguous. This CDR3 contains 14 residues. CDR1 is KGHDR, CDR2 SFDVKD, per germline. Trimming shortened V by 5 bases and J by 0 bases, and 6 bases separated the two germline ends. The DNA of the CDR3 is TGTGCCACCAGTGGGGCAGCGAACACCGGGGAGCTGTTTTTT. Protein: CATSGAANTGELFF.

This clonotype was recorded once. Lacking the conserved final phenylalanine or tryptophan, this CDR3 likely reflects a read error. The genes are TRBV10-3 and TRBJ2-5, with D perhaps being TRBD1 or TRBD2 (6 bases each). Germline-derived CDR1 and CDR2 are ENHRY and SYGVKD. CDR3 length: 16 amino acids. The V gene lost 0 bases and the J gene lost 2 bases, with 13 bases spanning the gap. As DNA, the CDR3 is TGTGCCATCAGTGAGTCGAGGGGGGCAGGTCAAGAGACCCAGTACGTC. Its translation: CAISESRGAGQETQYV.

The genes are TRBV29-1 and TRBJ2-7; 8 bases map to TRBD1. Losses at the gene ends were 3 bases for V and 4 bases for J; bases not matched to a gene: 8. CDR3 length equals 14 residues. Germline loops: CDR1 SQVTM, CDR2 ANQGSEA. The CDR3 region has the DNA TGCAGCGTTGAGGAGGCAGGGGGCCAGTACGAGCAGTACTTC. Translation: CSVEEAGGQYEQYF.

Note on this clonotype: One end of the junction varies from germline; a read error may be responsible. The gene calls are TRBV15 and TRBJ1-5; weak D call: TRBD1 (5 bases). The CDR3 totals 15 residues. The germline CDR1 and CDR2 sequences are LNHNV and YYDKDF (reference sequence). The CDR3 DNA follows: TGTGCCACCGGAACTTGTGACAGAGCTAATCGGCCCCAGCATTTT. Its translation: CATGTCDRANRPQHF.

The V call is TRBV28, the J call TRBJ1-6; TRBD1 matches 7 bases. Germline CDR1 MDHEN, CDR2 SYDVKM. The ends lost 8 bases at V and 5 bases at J; junction bases unmatched: 3. This CDR3 is built from 13 residues. CDR3 in DNA: TGTGCCAGCGGAGACAGGGATAATTCACCCCTCCACTTT. Residues: CASGDRDNSPLHF. Supplemented by reference TRBV28 and TRBJ1-6, the full variable domain reads DVKVTQSSRYLVKRTGEKVFLECVQDMDHENMFWYRQDPGLGLRLIYFSYDVKMKEKGDIPEGYSVSREKKERFSLILESASTNQTSMYLCASGDRDNSPLHFGNGTRLTVT.

The chain uses TRBV7-9 and TRBJ2-7; the D is unclear. V shed 3 bases and J shed 2 bases, with 8 bases lying between them. Germline V gene lookup returns CDR1 SEHNR and CDR2 FQNEAQ (reference sequence). CDR3 size: 13 residues. CDR3 sequence reads: CASSLTPAYEQYF. CDR3 bases: TGTGCCAGCAGCTTGACTCCCGCCTACGAGCAGTACTTC.

The sample holds many counts of this clonotype. The V and J genes are TRBV7-9 and TRBJ1-4; 7 bases are shared with TRBD1. Trimming took 10 bases from V and 6 from J; bases not matched to a gene: 5. This CDR3 has 12 residues. The V gene's germline CDR1 is SEHNR and CDR2 FQNEAQ (reference sequence). For the CDR3, the DNA is TGTGCCACCCGACAGGGTGATGAAAAACTGTTTTTT. Translation gives CATRQGDEKLFF.

The chain is built from TRBV14 and TRBJ1-6; a weak D match, TRBD1 (5 bases). V shed 5 bases and J shed 11 bases, with 10 bases lying between them. Germline values: CDR1 SGHDN, CDR2 FVKESK. The CDR3 length is 12 residues. In nucleotides, the CDR3 is TGTGCCAGCAGCAGGGACTTGACACCCCTCCACTTT. It yields the protein CASSRDLTPLHF.

The chain is built from TRBV2 and TRBJ2-2, with 8 bases identical to TRBD1. The CDR3 has 15 amino acids. Germline loops: CDR1 SNHLY, CDR2 FYNNEI. J lost 4 bases, V lost 6 bases, and 7 bases had no gene match. This CDR3 is CASRAGGAVTGELFF. The DNA for the CDR3 is TGTGCCAGCAGGGCAGGGGGCGCGGTCACCGGGGAGCTGTTTTTT.

This chain links TRBV28 with TRBJ2-7, with 7 bases lining up with TRBD1. Germline V lookup: CDR1 MDHEN, CDR2 SYDVKM. The CDR3 runs 16 residues. With V trimmed by 1 base and J by 3 bases, 9 bases remained unmatched. The CDR3 coding sequence is TGTGCCAGCAGTTTATCGGGGACAGACCCTTTCTACGAGCAGTACTTC. It translates to CASSLSGTDPFYEQYF.

The chain recombines TRBV7-2 with TRBJ2-7; D may correspond to TRBD1 or TRBD2 (5 bases each). The CDR3 runs 15 residues. Germline V CDR1 and CDR2: SGHTA, FQGNSA. V shed 1 base and J shed 2 bases, with 12 bases lying between them. The CDR3 protein is CASSLEWGPAYEQYF. CDR3 in DNA: TGTGCCAGCAGCTTAGAATGGGGACCCGCCTACGAGCAGTACTTC.